The 15 T cell receptor beta chains reported below all come from one sample, sequenced in a study of shared clonotypes between healthy human individuals. The repertoire was sequenced with immunoSEQ multiplex PCR; TCRdb's copy has only in-frame clones and lacks some. This sample has millions of clones, with around 95% found just once. Sequences were obtained from naive CD4+ T cells sorted from blood. Documented subset: CD45RA+ positively selected. Source of these receptors: a man between 18 and 29 years old in good health.

This chain uses TRBV5-1 with TRBJ1-1; D gene ambiguous. Germline CDR1 is SGHRS and CDR2 is YFSETQ. V was clipped by 0 bases and J by 4 bases, with 10 bases between them. The CDR3 runs to 14 residues. The CDR3 loop is CASSLARWSTEAFF. CDR3 nucleotide sequence: TGCGCCAGCAGCTTGGCTCGGTGGAGCACTGAAGCTTTCTTT. The whole variable domain, remainder taken from reference TRBV5-1 and TRBJ1-1, is KAGVTQTPRYLIKTRGQQVTLSCSPISGHRSVSWYQQTPGQGLQFLFEYFSETQRNKGNFPGRFSGRQFSNSRSEMNVSTLELGDSALYLCASSLARWSTEAFFGQGTRLTVV.

The chain is built from TRBV28 and TRBJ2-3; 8 nucleotides align to TRBD2. Per germline, CDR1 MDHEN and CDR2 SYDVKM. The CDR3 covers 14 residues. The trim removed 5 bases at V and 4 bases at J, leaving 5 bases unmatched. The CDR3 reads CASSPTSGADTQYF. CDR3 bases: TGTGCCAGCAGTCCCACTAGCGGCGCAGATACGCAGTATTTT.

The chain employs TRBV19 and TRBJ2-7; 13 bases agree with TRBD2. This CDR3 region has 16 residues. The V gene's germline CDR1 is LNHDA and CDR2 SQIVND (reference sequence). V shed 6 bases and J 2 bases; nucleotides not matched to a gene: 7. The CDR3 is CASSGYGLAGAYEQYF. The CDR3 DNA reads TGTGCCAGTAGCGGATACGGACTAGCGGGGGCCTACGAGCAGTACTTC.

The rearrangement uses TRBV6-1 and TRBJ2-7; maybe TRBD1 (6 bases). This CDR3 is 14 amino acids long. Germline V gives CDR1 MNHNS, CDR2 SASEGT. V lost 3 bases, J lost 3 bases, and 12 bases lay in between. The CDR3 DNA follows: TGTGCCAGCAGTGATTTGACAGGTTACTACGAGCAGTACTTC. Protein sequence: CASSDLTGYYEQYF.

The rearrangement links TRBV5-1 to TRBJ1-2; D may be TRBD1 (6 bases). Between the trimmed V and J ends, which lost 3 bases and 0 bases, there was a span of 12 bases. The CDR3 spans 15 residues. Germline V gene data show CDR1 as SGHRS and CDR2 as YFSETQ. DNA of the CDR3: TGCGCCAGCAGCTCTGCTGGGGGCTCTAACTATGGCTACACCTTC. It codes for CASSSAGGSNYGYTF.

The DNA for the CDR3 is TGTGCCAGTAGTATGGGACAGGTAAATTCACCCCTCCACTTT. It yields the protein CASSMGQVNSPLHF. This chain links TRBV19 with TRBJ1-6, with TRBD1 matching over 8 bases. V was pared by 3 bases and J by 7 bases, with 2 bases of the junction left unmatched. The CDR3 runs to 14 residues. The germline V gene has CDR1 LNHDA and CDR2 SQIVND (reference sequence). The full variable domain, its missing parts supplied by reference TRBV19 and TRBJ1-6, is DGGITQSPKYLFRKEGQNVTLSCEQNLNHDAMYWYRQDPGQGLRLIYYSQIVNDFQKGDIAEGYSVSREKKESFPLTVTSAQKNPTAFYLCASSMGQVNSPLHFGNGTRLTVT.

CDR3 in DNA: TGTGCCAGCAGCGTAGCCGCGGGATCGGGCACCGGGGAGCTGTTTTTT. Translated, it gives CASSVAAGSGTGELFF. This chain joins TRBV9 and TRBJ2-2, with D perhaps matching TRBD2 (6 bases). Trimming pared 0 bases from V and 4 bases from J, leaving 13 bases between. Germline V CDR1 and CDR2: SGDLS, YYNGEE. CDR3 length: 16 amino acids.

This chain uses TRBV5-4 with TRBJ1-6; possible D gene TRBD1, 6 bases. CDR1 is SGHNT, CDR2 YYREEE, per germline (reference sequence). Trimming left V 2 bases short and J 4 bases short, with 10 bases between. This CDR3 comprises 15 residues. CDR3: CASSFGGKYNSPLHF. CDR3 sequence (DNA): TGTGCCAGCAGCTTCGGGGGCAAATATAATTCACCCCTCCACTTT. The complete variable domain, with remaining parts taken from reference TRBV5-4 and TRBJ1-6, reads ETGVTQSPTHLIKTRGQQVTLRCSSQSGHNTVSWYQQALGQGPQFIFQYYREEENGRGNFPPRFSGLQFPNYSSELNVNALELDDSALYLCASSFGGKYNSPLHFGNGTRLTVT.

The chain uses TRBV7-2 and TRBJ2-5, with D uncertain. Trimming shortened V by 7 bases and J by 1 base, and 13 bases separated the two germline ends. In germline, CDR1 is SGHTA, CDR2 FQGNSA. There are 14 residues in the CDR3. The CDR3 DNA follows: TGTGCCAGCACCCCCTTTGTAGGCCAAGAGACCCAGTACTTC. Its protein is CASTPFVGQETQYF.

This clone was recorded once. The same CDR3 also results from other DNA sequences found in this sample. The chain has TRBV18 and TRBJ1-5; D gene uncertain. The CDR3 sequence is 13 residues long. Looked up from germline, CDR1 is KGHSH and CDR2 is LQKENI. The ends were cut back, 4 bases at V and 6 bases at J, with 10 bases in the middle. The CDR3: CASSRDWGQPQHF. The CDR3, as DNA: TGTGCCAGCTCACGTGATTGGGGTCAGCCCCAGCATTTT. The full variable domain, rest sourced from reference TRBV18 and TRBJ1-5, is NAGVMQNPRHLVRRRGQEARLRCSPMKGHSHVYWYRQLPEEGLKFMVYLQKENIIDESGMPKERFSAEFPKEGPSILRIQQVVRGDSAAYFCASSRDWGQPQHFGDGTRLSIL.

V gene TRBV5-1 combines with J gene TRBJ1-1; D gene unclear. This CDR3 comprises 14 residues. Trimming took off 0 bases at V and 0 bases at J, with 6 bases between the two ends. The V gene's germline CDR1 is SGHRS and CDR2 YFSETQ. CDR3 loop: CASSLDWMNTEAFF. Here the CDR3 DNA reads TGCGCCAGCAGCTTGGACTGGATGAACACTGAAGCTTTCTTT. The full variable domain, rest sourced from reference TRBV5-1 and TRBJ1-1, is KAGVTQTPRYLIKTRGQQVTLSCSPISGHRSVSWYQQTPGQGLQFLFEYFSETQRNKGNFPGRFSGRQFSNSRSEMNVSTLELGDSALYLCASSLDWMNTEAFFGQGTRLTVV.

V usage is TRBV9 and J usage is TRBJ2-1; D is unclear. Germline V gene data show CDR1 as SGDLS and CDR2 as YYNGEE. The CDR3 has 12 residues. Trimming removed 4 bases at V and 5 bases at J, with 7 bases between. The chain's CDR3 is CASSPQHNEQFF. The CDR3, as DNA: TGTGCCAGCAGCCCGCAGCACAATGAGCAGTTCTTC.

This chain links TRBV9 with TRBJ2-4; TRBD2 aligns across 13 bases. The germline CDR1 and CDR2 sequences are SGDLS and YYNGEE. J lost 1 base, V lost 4 bases, and 8 bases had no gene match. CDR3 length: 18 residues. The CDR3 DNA is TGTGCCAGCAGCATCGTTCCGACTAGCGGGAGGGCCAAAAACATTCAGTACTTC. Translated: CASSIVPTSGRAKNIQYF.

This chain joins TRBV9 and TRBJ1-6; no clear D gene. The CDR3 length is 12 residues. The V and J ends lost 3 bases and 8 bases respectively, with 6 bases between them. CDR1 is SGDLS and CDR2 is YYNGEE in the germline V gene. CDR3 sequence: CASSGQDSPLHF. In DNA, the CDR3 is TGTGCCAGCAGCGGCCAGGATTCACCCCTCCACTTT. The full variable domain, in which reference TRBV9 and TRBJ1-6 provide the parts outside the CDR3, is DSGVTQTPKHLITATGQRVTLRCSPRSGDLSVYWYQQSLDQGLQFLIQYYNGEERAKGNILERFSAQQFPDLHSELNLSSLELGDSALYFCASSGQDSPLHFGNGTRLTVT.

This chain uses TRBV30 with TRBJ2-2; 13 nucleotides align to TRBD2. The CDR3 contains 16 residues. The V segment lost 2 bases and the J segment 10 bases; nucleotides outside the gene matches: 10. In germline, CDR1 is GTSNPN, CDR2 SVGIG (reference sequence). As DNA, the CDR3 is TGTGCCTGGAGTCCAAAACTAGCGGGAGGGCCCTTGGAGCTGTTTTTT. Its protein is CAWSPKLAGGPLELFF.